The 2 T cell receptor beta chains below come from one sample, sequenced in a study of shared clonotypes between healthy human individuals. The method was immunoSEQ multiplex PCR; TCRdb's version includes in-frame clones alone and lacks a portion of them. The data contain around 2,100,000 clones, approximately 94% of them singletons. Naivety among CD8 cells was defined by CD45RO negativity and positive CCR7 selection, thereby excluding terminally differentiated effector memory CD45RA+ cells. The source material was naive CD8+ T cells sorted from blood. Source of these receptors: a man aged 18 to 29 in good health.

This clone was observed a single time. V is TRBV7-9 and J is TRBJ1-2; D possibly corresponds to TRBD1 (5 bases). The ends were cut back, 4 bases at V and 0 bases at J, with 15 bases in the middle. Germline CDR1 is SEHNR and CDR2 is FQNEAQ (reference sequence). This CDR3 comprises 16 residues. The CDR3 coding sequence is TGTGCCAGCAGCTCCACCCTACAGGACTCTAACTATGGCTACACCTTC. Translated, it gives CASSSTLQDSNYGYTF. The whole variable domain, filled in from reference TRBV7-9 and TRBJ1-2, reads DTGVSQNPRHKITKRGQNVTFRCDPISEHNRLYWYRQTLGQGPEFLTYFQNEAQLEKSRLLSDRFSAERPKGSFSTLEIQRTEQGDSAMYLCASSSTLQDSNYGYTFGSGTRLTVV.

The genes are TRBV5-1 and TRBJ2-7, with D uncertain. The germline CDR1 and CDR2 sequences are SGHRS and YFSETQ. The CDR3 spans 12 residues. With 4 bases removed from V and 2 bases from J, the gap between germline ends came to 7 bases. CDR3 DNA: TGCGCCAGCAGCGGAGACACCTACGAGCAGTACTTC. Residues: CASSGDTYEQYF.